The 12 T cell receptor beta chains below all came from one sample that was sequenced in a study of OX40 agonist ivuxolimab in advanced cancers. Libraries were prepared by immunoSEQ multiplex PCR; TCRdb keeps only in-frame clonotypes and omits some of them. The top ten hold 0.86% of the sample, which has 70,000 or so clones, about 86% seen once. The source material was CD4+ or CD8+ T cells sorted from blood, sampled in a trial of the OX40 agonist ivuxolimab. Receptor source: an adult with an advanced solid tumor such as melanoma, head and neck, liver or kidney cancer.

The rearrangement uses TRBV10-3 and TRBJ2-5; D tentatively reads TRBD1 or TRBD2 (6 bases each). The CDR3 is 15 amino acids. CDR1 is ENHRY and CDR2 is SYGVKD in the germline V gene. Trimming stripped 3 bases from V and 6 bases from J, with 17 bases between. CDR3 DNA: TGTGCCATCAGTGAAAATCGGGGGCTTGAGAAGACCCAGTACTTC. Its translation: CAISENRGLEKTQYF.

This clone was found once. This rearrangement joins TRBV11-3 to TRBJ2-7; either TRBD1 or TRBD2 may fit D (5 bases each). V was cut by 1 base and J by 4 bases, with 11 bases left in between. The CDR3 runs to 14 residues. Germline V lookup: CDR1 SGHNT, CDR2 YENEEA. In nucleotides, the CDR3 is TGTGCCAGCAGCTTAGCACCAGGGAGATACGAGCAGTACTTC. As protein: CASSLAPGRYEQYF.

The chain employs TRBV5-4 and TRBJ1-5; unclear D gene. CDR1 and CDR2 from the germline V gene are SGHNT and YYREEE (reference sequence). The CDR3 is made up of 15 amino acids. Trimming took off 0 bases at V and 0 bases at J, with 7 bases between the two ends. This chain's CDR3 is CASSLVRYSNQPQHF. The CDR3 nucleotides are TGTGCCAGCAGCTTGGTTAGGTATAGCAATCAGCCCCAGCATTTT.

This clone was seen a single time. The CDR3 DNA sequence: TGTGCCAGTACGACAGGGGGAGGCTCCTACGAGCAGTACTTC. Protein: CASTTGGGSYEQYF. This chain links TRBV28 with TRBJ2-7; TRBD1 matches 9 bases. This CDR3 has 14 residues. Germline assignment: CDR1 MDHEN and CDR2 SYDVKM. Trimming at V came to 9 bases and at J to 0 bases, leaving 6 bases not matched to a gene.

This clone came up once. V gene TRBV7-3 combines with J gene TRBJ2-2; 8 nucleotides agree with TRBD1. Losses at the gene ends were 5 bases for V and 6 bases for J; bases not matched to a gene: 11. CDR3 length equals 16 residues. Per germline, CDR1 SGHTA and CDR2 FQGTGA. Written as DNA, the CDR3 is TGTGCCAGCAGCATATTACGACAGGGGTTCTCCGGGGAGCTGTTTTTT. Amino acids: CASSILRQGFSGELFF.

The chain has TRBV4-1 and TRBJ1-2; D remains unclear. Germline CDR1 MGHRA, CDR2 YSYEKL. CDR3 length: 19 amino acids. Trimming pared 1 base from V and 7 bases from J, leaving 28 bases between. CDR3 protein: CASSQGLLRAQIPSSGYTF. CDR3 nucleotides: TGCGCCAGCAGCCAAGGCTTACTTCGGGCTCAGATCCCCTCCTCTGGCTACACCTTC.

V is TRBV14 and J is TRBJ2-7; D assignment may be TRBD1 or TRBD2 (6 bases each). Trimming left V 0 bases short and J 8 bases short, with 11 bases between. Germline CDR1 reads SGHDN; CDR2 reads FVKESK. This CDR3 has 13 amino acids. The DNA for the CDR3 is TGTGCCAGCAGCCAAGAATGGGGGGCAAAGCAGTACTTC. It yields the protein CASSQEWGAKQYF.

The chain joins TRBV9 to TRBJ1-1, with D maybe TRBD1 (5 bases). The CDR3 length is 14 residues. The V and J ends lost 4 bases and 0 bases respectively, with 10 bases between them. Germline values: CDR1 SGDLS, CDR2 YYNGEE. The CDR3 spells CASSPQGMNTEAFF. The CDR3 DNA reads TGTGCCAGCAGCCCCCAGGGAATGAACACTGAAGCTTTCTTT.

The chain recombines TRBV7-3 with TRBJ1-1, with no clear D. CDR1 is SGHTA and CDR2 is FQGTGA in the germline V gene. Trimming removed 5 bases at V and 4 bases at J, with 14 bases between. This CDR3 region has 14 residues. The CDR3 DNA reads as TGTGCCAGCAGCCCCCACGGATGGGGCACTGAAGCTTTCTTT. This translates into CASSPHGWGTEAFF.

The rearrangement joins TRBV6-5 to TRBJ1-2; 8 positions agree with TRBD1. V gave up 0 bases and J gave up 4 bases; unmatched junction bases: 4. Germline CDR1 is MNHEY and CDR2 is SVGAGI. This CDR3 has 15 amino acids. In nucleotides, the CDR3 is TGTGCCAGCAGTTACTCGCATGGGACAGGCTATGGCTACACCTTC. Its protein is CASSYSHGTGYGYTF.

The chain combines TRBV28 with TRBJ1-2, with a possible D match to TRBD1 (6 bases). Trimming removed 4 bases at V and 4 bases at J, with 10 bases between. CDR1 MDHEN and CDR2 SYDVKM come from the germline V gene. CDR3 length: 13 amino acids. The CDR3 reads CASSSTGSYGYTF. The CDR3 bases are TGTGCCAGCAGTTCTACAGGGTCCTATGGCTACACCTTC.

J is TRBJ2-6 and V is TRBV7-9, with unresolved D. Germline CDR1 SEHNR, CDR2 FQNEAQ (reference sequence). This CDR3 spans 17 amino acids. V lost 1 base and J 0 bases, leaving 10 bases between the germline ends. The CDR3, as DNA: TGTGCCAGCAGCTTAGGAAGAGGCCGCTCTGGGGCCAACGTCCTGACTTTC. It is translated as CASSLGRGRSGANVLTF.